The 22 T cell receptor beta chains reported below all come from one sample, sequenced in a study of CD8 T cells in ankylosing spondylitis. Using its own MiXCR run on the 5' RACE reads, TCRdb lists one record per CDR3 protein. The table has 100,000 to 150,000 distinct CDR3 sequences, around 15% seen once. The sequencing input was blood, either unsorted or a sorted T cell fraction (not recorded which). The receptors originated from a female donor with ankylosing spondylitis or in good health (not recorded which).

The V and J genes are TRBV5-6 and TRBJ2-5, with 7 bases lining up with TRBD1. With 4 bases clipped from V and 5 bases from J, the junction kept 11 bases outside the gene matches. Germline V gives CDR1 SGHDT, CDR2 YYEEEE. There are 15 residues in the CDR3. The CDR3: CASSVTNRGDETQYF. The CDR3 DNA is TGTGCCAGCAGCGTAACCAACAGGGGCGATGAGACCCAGTACTTC.

The table lists this clonotype with a few counts. The chain is built from TRBV7-2 and TRBJ2-1; D may correspond to TRBD1 or TRBD2 (5 bases each). The CDR3 runs 15 residues. Germline V gene data show CDR1 as SGHTA and CDR2 as FQGNSA. The ends were cut back, 3 bases at V and 8 bases at J, with 17 bases in the middle. This CDR3 reads CASSFRQWGNHEQFF. CDR3 DNA: TGTGCCAGCAGCTTCCGACAGTGGGGGAACCATGAGCAGTTCTTC.

This clonotype was recorded many times. The J gene is TRBJ1-5, the V gene TRBV20-1; TRBD1 might be the D (6 bases). Germline values: CDR1 DFQATT, CDR2 SNEGSKA (reference sequence). Trimming shortened V by 5 bases and J by 2 bases, and 13 bases separated the two germline ends. The CDR3 loop spans 14 amino acids. The CDR3 sequence is CSAPGEIGNQPQHF. The CDR3 DNA is TGCAGTGCTCCAGGGGAAATTGGCAATCAGCCCCAGCATTTT.

This clonotype was recorded at least ten times. The rearrangement joins TRBV27 to TRBJ2-2, with D perhaps matching TRBD2 (6 bases). This CDR3 comprises 14 residues. CDR1 is MNHEY and CDR2 is SMNVEV in the germline V gene (reference sequence). V lost 4 bases to trimming and J lost 5 bases, with 11 bases between them. CDR3 loop: CASSSGSETGELFF. DNA for the CDR3: TGTGCCAGCAGTTCCGGGAGTGAAACCGGGGAGCTGTTTTTT.

Many counts were recorded for this clonotype. The chain has TRBV12-3 or TRBV12-4 and TRBJ2-7, with D possibly called TRBD1 or TRBD2 (6 bases each). The CDR3 is made up of 13 amino acids. Between the trimmed V and J ends, which lost 7 bases and 6 bases, there was a span of 16 bases. CDR3 coding DNA: TGTGCCAGCACCCGGGGCAAGGGGGGCGAGCAGTACTTC. It is translated as CASTRGKGGEQYF.

Details on this clonotype: This may be a read error: a much more frequent sequence differs by one nucleotide. This sequence joins TRBV19 and TRBJ1-3; D uncertain. CDR1 LNHDA and CDR2 SQIVND come from the germline V gene (reference sequence). This CDR3 spans 16 amino acids. CDR3 DNA: TGTGCCAGTAGCCAGAATCCGACAAAAGCTGGAAACACCACATATTTT. This sequence encodes CASSQNPTKAGNTTYF.

This clonotype was picked up many times. The chain is built from TRBV20-1 and TRBJ1-3; D possibly corresponds to TRBD1 (5 bases). Germline V lookup: CDR1 DFQATT, CDR2 SNEGSKA (reference sequence). This CDR3 is 14 amino acids long. Trimming pared 3 bases from V and 0 bases from J, leaving 9 bases between. This CDR3 reads CSAREGSSGNTIYF. CDR3 DNA sequence: TGCAGTGCTAGGGAGGGGAGCTCTGGAAACACCATATATTTT.

This clonotype was seen ten or more times. The V gene is TRBV29-1, the J gene TRBJ2-7; possibly TRBD2 for D (7 bases). CDR3 length: 17 amino acids. Germline V lookup: CDR1 SQVTM, CDR2 ANQGSEA. Trimming stripped 0 bases from V and 3 bases from J, with 21 bases between. The DNA of the CDR3 is TGCAGCGTTGAAGAATGGGCGGGGGCTAGCGTAGGCTACGAGCAGTACTTC. Translating gives CSVEEWAGASVGYEQYF.

This clonotype has ten or more counts. The V gene is TRBV29-1, the J gene TRBJ2-3; D is uncertain. This CDR3 is 13 amino acids long. Trimming shortened V by 7 bases and J by 5 bases, and 16 bases separated the two germline ends. Germline CDR1 SQVTM, CDR2 ANQGSEA. The CDR3 sequence: CSAPTHLGDTQYF. CDR3 bases: TGCAGCGCTCCGACCCACTTGGGAGATACGCAGTATTTT.

The chain combines TRBV12-3 or TRBV12-4 with TRBJ1-2, with a weak D call TRBD1 (6 bases). The CDR3 is 14 amino acids. V was cut by 1 base and J by 6 bases, with 12 bases left in between. The CDR3, as DNA: TGTGCCAGCAGTTTAGGACAGGACAATCATGGCTACACCTTC. Residues: CASSLGQDNHGYTF.

This clonotype was observed a handful of times. This chain connects TRBV5-1 to TRBJ2-7; TRBD1 aligns across 8 bases. The CDR3 extends over 14 amino acids. Trimming took 5 bases from V and 4 from J; bases not matched to a gene: 8. Germline CDR1 is SGHRS and CDR2 is YFSETQ. The CDR3 DNA reads TGCGCCAGCAGTAGTGACAGGGGAGTGTACGAGCAGTACTTC. It yields the protein CASSSDRGVYEQYF.

This sequence joins TRBV10-2 and TRBJ2-3; TRBD2 might be the D (6 bases). The CDR3 runs 15 residues. The germline CDR1 and CDR2 sequences are WSHSY and SAAADI. V was pared by 6 bases and J by 1 base, with 14 bases between. The CDR3 nucleotides are TGCGCCAGCAGCGGGGACTCCCGGGGCACAGATACGCAGTATTTT. It translates to CASSGDSRGTDTQYF.

The chain uses TRBV7-3 and TRBJ1-1; D is possibly TRBD1 (5 bases). Germline V CDR1 and CDR2: SGHTA, FQGTGA. CDR3 size: 12 residues. V lost 8 bases and J 3 bases, leaving 10 bases between the germline ends. The CDR3 DNA sequence: TGTGCCAGCGGCGGGGGTTACACTGAAGCTTTCTTT. As protein: CASGGGYTEAFF. The full variable domain, rest sourced from reference TRBV7-3 and TRBJ1-1, is GAGVSQTPSNKVTEKGKYVELRCDPISGHTALYWYRQSLGQGPEFLIYFQGTGAADDSGLPNDRFFAVRPEGSVSTLKIQRTERGDSAVYLCASGGGYTEAFFGQGTRLTVV.

In regard to this clonotype: An end of the junction does not agree with germline; a read error may underlie this. J is TRBJ1-5 and V is TRBV20-1, with D possibly matching TRBD1 (5 bases). Germline loops: CDR1 DFQATT, CDR2 SNEGSKA (reference sequence). CDR3 size: 14 residues. For the CDR3, the DNA is TGCAGTGCTAGAGACAGGGTAGGCAATCGGCCCCAGCATTTT. Protein: CSARDRVGNRPQHF.

This clonotype was picked up many times. The genes are TRBV10-3 and TRBJ2-7; 7 nucleotides agree with TRBD1. The junction had 8 bases not matched to a gene; V was cut back by 4 bases and J by 2 bases. Germline V CDR1 and CDR2: ENHRY, SYGVKD. The CDR3 extends over 15 amino acids. As DNA, the CDR3 is TGTGCCATCAGTGCCGGGGACAGATTAGCCTACGAGCAGTACTTC. It translates to CAISAGDRLAYEQYF.

This sequence joins TRBV29-1 and TRBJ2-1; D is perhaps TRBD1 (5 bases). This CDR3 region has 13 residues. Germline CDR1 and CDR2: SQVTM and ANQGSEA. The V gene lost 3 bases and the J gene lost 7 bases, with 13 bases spanning the gap. CDR3 protein: CSVDRALGNEQFF. The CDR3 region has the DNA TGCAGCGTTGACAGGGCCCTGGGTAATGAGCAGTTCTTC.

The table lists this clonotype with a few counts. In DNA, the CDR3 is TGTGCCAGCAGCTTAGTCGGGGGGGTGACAGATACGCAGTATTTT. Its protein product is CASSLVGGVTDTQYF. The J gene is TRBJ2-3, the V gene TRBV7-2; TRBD2 agrees at 8 bases. The germline CDR1 and CDR2 sequences are SGHTA and FQGNSA. The junction had 3 bases not matched to a gene; V was cut back by 1 base and J by 3 bases. The CDR3 covers 15 residues. The full variable domain, rest sourced from reference TRBV7-2 and TRBJ2-3, is GAGVSQSPSNKVTEKGKDVELRCDPISGHTALYWYRQSLGQGLEFLIYFQGNSAPDKSGLPSDRFSAERTGGSVSTLTIQRTQQEDSAVYLCASSLVGGVTDTQYFGPGTRLTVL.

This clonotype was detected ten times or more. The J gene is TRBJ2-1, the V gene TRBV10-3; D might be TRBD1 or TRBD2, each matching 6 bases. CDR3 size: 15 residues. The germline gives CDR1 ENHRY, CDR2 SYGVKD. The germline V and J ends were trimmed by 6 bases and 2 bases, with 14 bases remaining between them. DNA of the CDR3: TGTGCCATCAGCTTGGGGGGCTTTACCTACAATGAGCAGTTCTTC. This codes for CAISLGGFTYNEQFF.

This clonotype was observed a handful of times. The rearrangement joins TRBV12-3 or TRBV12-4 to TRBJ2-7; 9 nucleotides match TRBD2. This CDR3 comprises 13 residues. V shed 10 bases and J 12 bases; nucleotides not matched to a gene: 16. The CDR3 DNA is TGTGCCACCAAAAGGACTAGCGCGCCCAGGTTGTACTTC. Protein product: CATKRTSAPRLYF.

This clonotype occurred many times. V and J are TRBV29-1 and TRBJ1-2, with 8 bases aligning to TRBD1. This CDR3 is 14 amino acids long. CDR1 SQVTM and CDR2 ANQGSEA come from the germline V gene. With 3 bases clipped from V and 4 bases from J, the junction kept 7 bases outside the gene matches. DNA for the CDR3: TGCAGCGTTGATAGGAGGGACAGGACCTATGGCTACACCTTC. Protein product: CSVDRRDRTYGYTF. The full variable domain, rest sourced from reference TRBV29-1 and TRBJ1-2, is SAVISQKPSRDICQRGTSLTIQCQVDSQVTMMFWYRQQPGQSLTLIATANQGSEATYESGFVIDKFPISRPNLTFSTLTVSNMSPEDSSIYLCSVDRRDRTYGYTFGSGTRLTVV.

This clonotype appeared many times. This chain links TRBV12-3 or TRBV12-4 with TRBJ1-6; no reliable D call. The CDR3 consists of 15 residues. Deletions cut 1 base from V and 2 bases from J, with 6 bases between. CDR3 loop: CASSLGRAYNSPLHF. The CDR3 bases are TGTGCCAGCAGTTTAGGCCGGGCCTATAATTCACCCCTCCACTTT.

This clonotype was detected a few times. The chain combines TRBV30 with TRBJ2-2; 12 bases fit TRBD1. The V and J ends lost 3 bases and 7 bases, in that order; junction bases with no gene match: 6. The length of the CDR3 is 15 residues. Germline assignment: CDR1 GTSNPN and CDR2 SVGIG (reference sequence). The CDR3 coding sequence is TGTGCCTGGAGCCGGGACAGGGGGCTTGGCGGGGAGCTGTTTTTT. This translates into CAWSRDRGLGGELFF.